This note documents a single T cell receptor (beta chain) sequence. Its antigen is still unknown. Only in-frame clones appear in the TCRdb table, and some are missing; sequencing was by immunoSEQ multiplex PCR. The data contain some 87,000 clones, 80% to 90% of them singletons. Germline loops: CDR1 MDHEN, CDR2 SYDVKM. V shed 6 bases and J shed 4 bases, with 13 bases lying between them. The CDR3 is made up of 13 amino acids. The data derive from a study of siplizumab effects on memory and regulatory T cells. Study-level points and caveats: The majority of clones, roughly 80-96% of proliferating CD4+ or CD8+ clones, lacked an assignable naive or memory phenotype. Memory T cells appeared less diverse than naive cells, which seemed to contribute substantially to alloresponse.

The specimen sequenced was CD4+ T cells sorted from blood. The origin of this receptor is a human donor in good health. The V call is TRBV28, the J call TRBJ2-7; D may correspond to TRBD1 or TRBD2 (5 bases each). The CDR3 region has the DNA TGTGCCAGCAGAGGACCGGGACGGTACGAGCAGTACTTC. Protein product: CASRGPGRYEQYF.